Shown below are 3 T cell receptor beta chains from a single sample sequenced in a study of beta chain features in type 1 diabetes. Whole-study findings and limits: Shortening that was moderate but significant affected the TCRB CDR3s of Type 1 diabetes patients in all four CD4+ subsets.

The whole isolated RNA underwent reverse transcription, so sequencing captured expressed TCRB transcripts. The protocol was immunoSEQ multiplex PCR, while the TCRdb copy is restricted to in-frame clones and leaves out a portion. The sample records under 300,000 clones, 11% to 15% being singletons. The antigens of these receptors remain unknown. Material: naive CD4+ T cells from blood. The receptors were gathered from a young man with type 1 diabetes.

The chain combines TRBV19 with TRBJ1-2, with a tentative D call TRBD1 (5 bases). This CDR3 is built from 13 residues. Germline V CDR1 and CDR2: LNHDA, SQIVND (reference sequence). Between the trimmed V and J ends, which lost 3 bases and 8 bases, there was a span of 13 bases. The CDR3 DNA reads TGTGCCAGTAGTATCCGCAGGGATCAAGGCTACACCTTC. This codes for CASSIRRDQGYTF.

This clone occurred a few times. The chain carries TRBV10-3 and TRBJ2-7; 7 bases agree with TRBD1. Trimming cost V 3 bases and J 3 bases; bases outside gene matches: 2. The CDR3 contains 13 residues. Germline V gene data show CDR1 as ENHRY and CDR2 as SYGVKD. For the CDR3, the DNA is TGTGCCATCAGTGACGGACAGGACTACGAGCAGTACTTC. It encodes CAISDGQDYEQYF.

This clone was found a few times. V usage is TRBV7-9 and J usage is TRBJ1-1; TRBD1 matches 10 bases. The CDR3 consists of 15 residues. V was clipped by 5 bases and J by 5 bases; unmatched bases: 8. Germline V gene data show CDR1 as SEHNR and CDR2 as FQNEAQ (reference sequence). CDR3 bases: TGTGCCAGCAGCGCGAGACAGGGGGCGCGGACTGAAGCTTTCTTT. It translates to CASSARQGARTEAFF.